This T cell receptor beta chain was observed in a study of blood T cell repertoires in COVID-19. TCRdb keeps only in-frame clones here, not all; method: immunoSEQ multiplex PCR. The table lists roughly 250,000 clones, 85% to 90% of them singletons. The CDR3 is 11 amino acids. The germline V gene encodes CDR1 MNHEY and CDR2 SMNVEV (reference sequence). V was pared by 10 bases and J by 6 bases, with 11 bases between. The sample was peripheral blood. This chain links TRBV27 with TRBJ2-3, with D possibly matching TRBD1 (5 bases). This TCR was sampled from a middle-aged woman who had recovered from COVID-19. This CDR3 is CATPSGDTQYF. The CDR3 DNA is TGTGCCACCCCCTCAGGGGATACGCAGTATTTT.